These 15 T cell receptor beta chains were sequenced from one sample in a study of beta chain features in type 1 diabetes. What was sequenced were expressed TCRB transcripts, since all of the isolated RNA had been reverse transcribed. The data were produced by immunoSEQ multiplex PCR, yet TCRdb's version contains in-frame clones alone and is incomplete. The sample carries about 410,000 clones, approximately 13% recorded once. What was sequenced was naive CD4+ T cells from blood. The receptor source for this set is a man under 40 in good health.

This clone was counted only a few times. The chain joins TRBV2 to TRBJ1-6; D perhaps matches TRBD1 (5 bases). CDR3 length: 13 residues. V lost 6 bases to trimming and J lost 8 bases, with 11 bases between them. Germline CDR1 SNHLY, CDR2 FYNNEI. The DNA for the CDR3 is TGTGCCAGCAGGGGCAGGGTTGATTCACCCCTCCACTTT. Translated, it gives CASRGRVDSPLHF.

This clone has just a few counts. This chain uses TRBV30 with TRBJ1-1, with 9 bases identical to TRBD1. J gave up 4 bases and V 2 bases, and 8 bases lay outside the gene matches. This CDR3 has 15 residues. Germline V CDR1 and CDR2: GTSNPN, SVGIG (reference sequence). CDR3 in amino acids: CAWSSGQGILTEAFF. The DNA for the CDR3 is TGTGCCTGGAGTTCAGGACAGGGGATACTCACTGAAGCTTTCTTT.

The DNA for the CDR3 is TGTGCCAGCAGAGAACGGGTCGAGCAGTACTTC. Its protein is CASRERVEQYF. V usage is TRBV2 and J usage is TRBJ2-7; the D is unclear. CDR1 is SNHLY and CDR2 is FYNNEI in the germline V gene. The ends were cut back, 6 bases at V and 6 bases at J, with 9 bases in the middle. The CDR3 length is 11 residues.

The chain has TRBV25-1 and TRBJ1-6; unclear D gene. Trimming removed 4 bases at V and 9 bases at J, with 10 bases between. This CDR3 is 13 amino acids long. The germline gives CDR1 MGHDK, CDR2 SYGVNS. CDR3 sequence reads: CASSASFGSPLHF. The CDR3 DNA reads TGTGCCAGCAGTGCATCTTTCGGTTCACCCCTCCACTTT.

The chain uses TRBV13 and TRBJ2-6; 8 bases match TRBD2. CDR1 is PRHDT, CDR2 FYEKMQ, per germline (reference sequence). This CDR3 region has 16 residues. J gave up 4 bases and V 5 bases, and 7 bases lay outside the gene matches. Here the CDR3 DNA reads TGTGCCAGCAGCCCCCGGGAGGGGACCGGGGCCAACGTCCTGACTTTC. This encodes CASSPREGTGANVLTF.

CDR3 coding DNA: TGCGCCAGCAGCCAGAATGCAGGGGAAAAACTGTTTTTT. Amino acid sequence: CASSQNAGEKLFF. V is TRBV4-1 and J is TRBJ1-4; TRBD1 is a possible D gene (5 bases). Per germline, CDR1 MGHRA and CDR2 YSYEKL. The length of the CDR3 is 13 residues. Trimming took off 3 bases at V and 8 bases at J, with 10 bases between the two ends.

The J gene is TRBJ2-3, the V gene TRBV14; TRBD1 matches 7 bases. Germline loops: CDR1 SGHDN, CDR2 FVKESK. The CDR3 runs to 16 residues. Unmatched junction bases numbered 10, after V lost 5 bases and J lost 2 bases. For the CDR3, the DNA is TGTGCCAGCAGCTGGGGTGGACAGGTGCTCACAGATACGCAGTATTTT. It specifies CASSWGGQVLTDTQYF.

There are a few counts of this clone. The CDR3 is CASSLADRGSPYEKLFF. In DNA form, the CDR3 reads TGTGCCAGCAGCTTAGCTGACAGGGGCTCACCCTACGAAAAACTGTTTTTT. The V call is TRBV7-2, the J call TRBJ1-4, with 8 bases aligning to TRBD1. The length of the CDR3 is 17 residues. Germline V gene lookup returns CDR1 SGHTA and CDR2 FQGNSA. The junction had 11 bases not matched to a gene; V was cut back by 0 bases and J by 8 bases. Full variable domain (remainder filled in from reference TRBV7-2 and TRBJ1-4): GAGVSQSPSNKVTEKGKDVELRCDPISGHTALYWYRQSLGQGLEFLIYFQGNSAPDKSGLPSDRFSAERTGGSVSTLTIQRTQQEDSAVYLCASSLADRGSPYEKLFFGSGTQLSVL.

A few counts support this clone. The J gene is TRBJ2-7, the V gene TRBV7-2; D not certain. Germline loops: CDR1 SGHTA, CDR2 FQGNSA. The CDR3 length is 14 residues. V was trimmed by 8 bases and J by 0 bases, leaving 14 bases between them. CDR3 bases: TGTGCCAGCCTCAGTTCCCAGAGCTCCTACGAGCAGTACTTC. It is translated as CASLSSQSSYEQYF.

Ten or more counts support this clone. In the same sample, other DNA sequences code for this CDR3. This chain joins TRBV18 and TRBJ2-3; D not certain. The CDR3 spans 13 residues. The germline gives CDR1 KGHSH, CDR2 LQKENI. Trimming pared 0 bases from V and 0 bases from J, leaving 1 base between. CDR3 in amino acids: CASSPPSTDTQYF. CDR3 DNA: TGTGCCAGCTCACCACCTAGCACAGATACGCAGTATTTT.

This clone was seen only a few times. V usage is TRBV15 and J usage is TRBJ2-1; TRBD2 agrees at 7 bases. CDR3 length: 16 residues. V was clipped by 0 bases and J by 7 bases; unmatched bases: 9. Germline values: CDR1 LNHNV, CDR2 YYDKDF (reference sequence). The DNA of the CDR3 is TGTGCCACCAGCAGAGACGGGAGGCACAATTCGAATGAGCAGTTCTTC. It codes for CATSRDGRHNSNEQFF.

The chain combines TRBV5-4 with TRBJ2-2; D uncertain. Trimming cost V 0 bases and J 3 bases, with 6 bases left between them. In germline, CDR1 is SGHNT, CDR2 YYREEE (reference sequence). The CDR3 has 14 amino acids. The CDR3 reads CASSLGWDTGELFF. The DNA for the CDR3 is TGTGCCAGCAGCTTGGGGTGGGACACCGGGGAGCTGTTTTTT.

CDR3: CASSAVGVMNTEAFF. The CDR3 nucleotides are TGTGCCAGCAGCGCGGTAGGGGTAATGAACACTGAAGCTTTCTTT. This chain uses TRBV7-2 with TRBJ1-1, with TRBD1 as a possible D gene (5 bases). Germline CDR1 is SGHTA and CDR2 is FQGNSA. The CDR3 sequence is 15 residues long. V was cut by 5 bases and J by 0 bases, with 13 bases left in between.

This chain connects TRBV29-1 to TRBJ1-2; possible D gene TRBD1, 6 bases. CDR1 SQVTM and CDR2 ANQGSEA come from the germline V gene. This CDR3 comprises 12 residues. V lost 7 bases, J lost 4 bases, and 13 bases lay in between. The CDR3 coding sequence is TGCAGCGCCCGGGACACTAGCTATGGCTACACCTTC. Residues: CSARDTSYGYTF.

CDR3 in DNA: TGTGCCAGCAGCGGCACTAGCGGGGCCACAGATACGCAGTATTTT. Protein product: CASSGTSGATDTQYF. This chain joins TRBV9 and TRBJ2-3; 10 nucleotides line up with TRBD2. Germline CDR1 SGDLS, CDR2 YYNGEE. Trimming removed 3 bases from V and 2 bases from J; junction bases left unmatched: 3. There are 15 residues in the CDR3.